This T cell receptor (beta chain) is drawn from a study of vaccination and CD4 T cells after COVID-19. Looking at the study overall: Post-diagnosis, post-COVID samples were collected after a median approximately 100 days, ranging 35 to 161. Researchers treated cells with overlapping spike peptides taken from SARS-CoV-2, HCoV-NL63, HCoV-OC43 and HCoV-229E.

V was clipped by 1 base and J by 0 bases, with 10 bases between them. The CDR3 is made up of 16 amino acids. CDR1 LNHDA and CDR2 SQIVND come from the germline V gene (reference sequence). The sample holds a few counts of this clonotype. Its specificity is unknown. Oncomine TCR Beta short-read sequencing was applied to DNA from cultured CD4+ T cells. Genomic DNA was drawn out of CD4+ T cells grown in culture. TCRdb ran MiXCR on the PCR reads and lists one entry per CDR3 protein. Of around 19,000 distinct CDR3 sequences in the sample, roughly 60% were seen once. Described treatment: roughly ten-day PBMC culture with coronavirus spike peptide pools or control peptides (ViraFEST assay).

The TCR was taken from a human donor who had recovered from COVID-19. Sequenced sample: CD4+ T cells from blood, cultured in vitro. The gene calls are TRBV19 and TRBJ1-3; a possible D gene is TRBD1 (6 bases). The CDR3 spells CASSIGQAYSGNTIYF. CDR3 DNA sequence: TGTGCCAGTAGTATAGGACAGGCCTACTCTGGAAACACCATATATTTT.